This TCR beta chain was documented in a study of blood T cells in healthy people across ages. The study's findings and limits: Naive CD4+ cell counts and diversity both ran higher in long-lived than in aged donors.

V was clipped by 4 bases and J by 6 bases, with 16 bases between them. The CDR3 is 14 amino acids. Germline values: CDR1 SGHRS, CDR2 YFSETQ. Note on this clonotype: Its antigen is currently unknown.

Next came a second PCR, run for about 7 to 12 cycles, which used a sample-barcoded 5' primer along with a J-beta primer mix. TCRdb redid the calling of the 5' RACE reads with MiXCR, one entry per CDR3 protein. The sample consists of 1.4 million or so distinct CDR3 sequences, roughly 43% of them appearing once. This TCR came from a woman between 18 and 30 years old in good health. The sequencing input was blood. This chain connects TRBV5-1 to TRBJ1-1, with a tentative D call TRBD1 (6 bases). CDR3 protein: CASSPQGPLAEAFF. The CDR3 nucleotides are TGCGCCAGCAGCCCACAGGGCCCACTCGCTGAAGCTTTCTTT.